Given below is one TCR beta chain in context. The antigen is unknown. The germline V gene encodes CDR1 ENHRY and CDR2 SYGVKD. The CDR3 runs to 15 residues. The V gene end was trimmed by 4 bases and the J gene end by 4 bases; junction bases not matched to a gene: 8. A sample-barcoded 5' primer and a J-beta primer mix were used in a second PCR of about 7 to 12 cycles. Researchers report that a template-switch adaptor with 12 random nucleotides tagged each cDNA molecule. A single record per CDR3 protein comes from TCRdb applying MiXCR to the 5' RACE reads. The repertoire has about 1,500,000 distinct CDR3 sequences, approximately 40% of them found once; the top ten carry 7% to 9.5%. This sample stems from a study of blood T cells in healthy people across ages. The overall study: Template-switching capture recovered about one barcoded beta molecule per two T cells. Overall study findings and caveats: When set beside aged donors, long-lived donors presented more naive CD4+ cells and higher diversity.

Sequenced material: blood. The sequence was obtained from a woman aged 18 to 35 in good health. This sequence joins TRBV10-3 and TRBJ2-5; 8 bases align to TRBD2. CDR3 amino acids: CAISGSGALGETQYF. The CDR3 nucleotides read TGTGCCATCAGTGGTAGCGGGGCTTTGGGAGAGACCCAGTACTTC.